This T cell receptor (beta chain) was documented in a study of T-cell reconstitution after alpha-beta-depleted transplantation in children. Preparing the TCRbeta library involved the use of unique molecular identifiers. TCRdb itself ran the PCR reads through MiXCR, one entry per CDR3 protein. This sample has 65,000 to 85,000 distinct CDR3 sequences, with roughly a tenth found just once. The sample holds many counts of this clonotype. This specimen was PBMCs, taken before TCRalphabeta/CD19-depleted stem cell transplant. The clonotype was recovered from a boy younger than 18 with acute myeloid leukemia, due to receive a stem cell transplant.

This CDR3 is CASSLAFRTADTEAFF. The CDR3 DNA reads as TGTGCCAGCAGCTTAGCTTTTCGGACAGCCGACACTGAAGCTTTCTTT. The chain combines TRBV7-2 with TRBJ1-1, with D possibly matching TRBD1 (6 bases). The V gene's germline CDR1 is SGHTA and CDR2 FQGNSA. CDR3 length equals 16 residues. The V end lost 0 bases, the J end lost 3 bases, and 14 bases lay between the germline ends.